This entry is about one T cell receptor beta chain. Other DNA variants within this sample encode the same CDR3. This sample is drawn from a study of blood T cell repertoires in COVID-19. Study as a whole: Acute and convalescent COVID-19 samples came from the United States, Italy and Spain.

The table came from immunoSEQ multiplex PCR; TCRdb's copy has only in-frame clones and leaves some out. Of 280,000 or so clones listed, around 86% were seen once; the top ten hold roughly 2.1%. The sequence came from a woman in her 30s who had recovered from COVID-19. Sequenced material: peripheral blood.

This CDR3 reads CASSLGQGEGYTF. For the CDR3, the DNA is TGTGCCAGCAGTTTAGGGCAGGGGGAGGGCTACACCTTC. The V gene is TRBV12-3 or TRBV12-4, the J gene TRBJ1-2; 7 bases align to TRBD1. J gave up 8 bases and V 1 base, and 4 bases lay outside the gene matches. CDR3 length: 13 residues.